What follows is one TCR beta chain and its context. The length of the CDR3 is 15 residues. Trimming left V 1 base short and J 3 bases short, with 11 bases between. CDR1 LGHNA and CDR2 YSLEER come from the germline V gene. Here immunoSEQ multiplex PCR was the method, and the copy in TCRdb shows in-frame clones only, minus some. The table records 150,000 or so clones, around four fifths of them present only once. This sample stems from a study of PD-1 blockade in classical Hodgkin lymphoma. Relapse after autologous stem cell transplantation occurred in every patient, and brentuximab vedotin exposure varied.

The rearrangement joins TRBV4-3 to TRBJ2-3; tentatively, D is TRBD2 (6 bases). This material consisted of peripheral blood mononuclear cells (PBMCs), taken before the second cycle of nivolumab. This TCR derives from a human donor with classical Hodgkin lymphoma. CDR3 region: CASSQAGGETDTQYF. The DNA for the CDR3 is TGCGCCAGCAGCCAAGCTGGCGGGGAGACAGATACGCAGTATTTT.